This TCR beta chain was captured by sequencing in a study of T cells in Graves' hyperthyroidism and ophthalmopathy. Ten or more counts support this clonotype. As yet, its antigen is unknown. Diagnoses were made from clinical symptoms, serum measures (thyroxine and TRAb), thyroid ultrasound and orbital computed tomography. The CDR3 regions of TCR beta were amplified from RNA transcripts. Using the HTBI primer set, a first-round RT-PCR was run on the TCR CDR3. TCRdb used MiXCR to reprocess the multiplex PCR reads, holding one entry per CDR3 protein. The sample carries about 350,000 distinct CDR3 sequences, less than 20% recorded once. Study conclusions and caveats: The model anticipated ophthalmopathy a median about 7 months pre-onset. Blood held most thyroid clonotypes expanded above 0.001 frequency.

Germline V CDR1 and CDR2: MNHEY, SVGAGI. The CDR3 has 14 amino acids. The V gene lost 6 bases and the J gene lost 2 bases, with 13 bases spanning the gap. The rearrangement joins TRBV6-5 to TRBJ1-2; D is unclear. The sequenced sample was blood. The sequence derives from a woman aged 40 to 50 with Graves' ophthalmopathy. The chain's CDR3 is CASSGPSGNYGYTF. The CDR3 DNA follows: TGTGCCAGCAGCGGCCCCTCAGGAAACTATGGCTACACCTTC.